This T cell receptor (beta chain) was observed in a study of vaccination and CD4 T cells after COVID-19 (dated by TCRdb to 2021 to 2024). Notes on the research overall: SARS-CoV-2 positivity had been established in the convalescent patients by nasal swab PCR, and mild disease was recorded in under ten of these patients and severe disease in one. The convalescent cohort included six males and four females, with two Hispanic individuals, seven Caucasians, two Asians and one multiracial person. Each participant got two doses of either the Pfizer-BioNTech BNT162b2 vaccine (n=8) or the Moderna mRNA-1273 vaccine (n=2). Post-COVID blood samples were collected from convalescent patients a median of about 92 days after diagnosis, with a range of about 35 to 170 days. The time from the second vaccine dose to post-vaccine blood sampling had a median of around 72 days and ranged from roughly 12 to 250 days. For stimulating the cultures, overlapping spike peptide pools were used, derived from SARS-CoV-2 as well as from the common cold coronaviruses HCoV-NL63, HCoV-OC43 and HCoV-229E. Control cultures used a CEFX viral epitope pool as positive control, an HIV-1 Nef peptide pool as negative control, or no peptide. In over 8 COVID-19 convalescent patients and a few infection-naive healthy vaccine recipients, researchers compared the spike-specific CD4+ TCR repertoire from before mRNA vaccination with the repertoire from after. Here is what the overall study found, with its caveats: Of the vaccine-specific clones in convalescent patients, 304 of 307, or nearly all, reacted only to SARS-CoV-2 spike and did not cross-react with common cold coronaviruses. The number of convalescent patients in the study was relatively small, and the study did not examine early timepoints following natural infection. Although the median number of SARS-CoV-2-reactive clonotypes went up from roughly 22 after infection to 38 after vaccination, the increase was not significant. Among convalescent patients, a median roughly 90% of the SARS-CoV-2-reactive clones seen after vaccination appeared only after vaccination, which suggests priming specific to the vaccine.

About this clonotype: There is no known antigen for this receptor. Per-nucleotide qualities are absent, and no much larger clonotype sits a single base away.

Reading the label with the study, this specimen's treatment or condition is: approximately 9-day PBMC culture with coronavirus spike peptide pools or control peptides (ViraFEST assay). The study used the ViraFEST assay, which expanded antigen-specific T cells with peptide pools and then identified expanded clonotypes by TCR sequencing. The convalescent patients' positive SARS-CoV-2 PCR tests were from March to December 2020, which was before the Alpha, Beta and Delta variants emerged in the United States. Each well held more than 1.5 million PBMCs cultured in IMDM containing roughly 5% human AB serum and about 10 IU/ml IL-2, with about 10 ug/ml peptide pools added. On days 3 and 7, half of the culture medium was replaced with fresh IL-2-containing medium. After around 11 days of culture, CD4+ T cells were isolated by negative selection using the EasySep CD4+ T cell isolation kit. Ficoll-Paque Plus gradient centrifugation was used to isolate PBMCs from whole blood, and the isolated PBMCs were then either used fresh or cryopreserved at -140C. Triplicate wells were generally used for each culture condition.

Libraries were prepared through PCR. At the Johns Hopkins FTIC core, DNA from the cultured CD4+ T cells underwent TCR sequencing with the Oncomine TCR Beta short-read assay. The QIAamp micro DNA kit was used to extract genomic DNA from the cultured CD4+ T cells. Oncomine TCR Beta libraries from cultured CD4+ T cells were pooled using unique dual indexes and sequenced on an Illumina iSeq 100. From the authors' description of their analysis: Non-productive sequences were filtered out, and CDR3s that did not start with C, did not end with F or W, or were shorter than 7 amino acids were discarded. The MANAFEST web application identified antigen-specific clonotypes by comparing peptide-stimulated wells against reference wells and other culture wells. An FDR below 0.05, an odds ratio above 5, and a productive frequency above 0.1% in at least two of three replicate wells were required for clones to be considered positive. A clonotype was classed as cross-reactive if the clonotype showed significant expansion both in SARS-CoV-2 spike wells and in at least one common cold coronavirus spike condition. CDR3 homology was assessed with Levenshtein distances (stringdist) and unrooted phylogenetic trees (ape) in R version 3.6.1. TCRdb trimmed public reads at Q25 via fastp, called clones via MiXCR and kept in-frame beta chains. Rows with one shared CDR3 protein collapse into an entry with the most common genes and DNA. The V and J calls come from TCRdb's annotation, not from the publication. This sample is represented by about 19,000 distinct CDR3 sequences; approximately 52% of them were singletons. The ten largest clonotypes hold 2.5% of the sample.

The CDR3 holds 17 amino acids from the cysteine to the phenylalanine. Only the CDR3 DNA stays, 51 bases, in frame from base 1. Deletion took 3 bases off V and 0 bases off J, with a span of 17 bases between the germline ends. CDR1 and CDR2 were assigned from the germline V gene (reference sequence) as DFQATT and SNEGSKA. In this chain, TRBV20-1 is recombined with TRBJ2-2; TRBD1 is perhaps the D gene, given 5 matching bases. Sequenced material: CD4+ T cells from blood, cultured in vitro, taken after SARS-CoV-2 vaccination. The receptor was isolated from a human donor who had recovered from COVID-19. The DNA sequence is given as TGCAGTGCTAGGTGGCAGGGCGGACCTGCGAACACCGGGGAGCTGTTTTTT. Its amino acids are CSARWQGGPANTGELFF.